Listed below are T cell receptor beta chains from one sample, sequenced in a study of T cell changes during pregnancy in multiple sclerosis. Clones were read by immunoSEQ multiplex PCR, and TCRdb kept only the in-frame ones, dropping some. The table records some 57,000 clones, roughly nine tenths of them present only once. This sample comprised CD4+ T cells from peripheral blood mononuclear cells, obtained after pregnancy. The source of these receptors is a female donor in good health, enrolled as a control in a pregnancy study. The CDR3 runs from the conserved cysteine through the conserved F or W. D genes are given only for firm matches. Some rows mark clone size as missing; the rest say once, few, many or name a class of expanded clone.

cdr3_nt cdr3_aa d_call j_call v_call clone_size
TGTGCCAGCAGCCTAGGACTGGTGAACACTGAAGCTTTCTTT CASSLGLVNTEAFF NA TRBJ1-1 TRBV11-2 NA
TGTGCCAGCAGTGAGCTCCGAGGGGGAGAGACCCAGTACTTC CASSELRGGETQYF NA TRBJ2-5 TRBV2 once
TGTGCCAGCAGTGAAAGTCGGGGGGGTAGGACAGATACGCAGTATTTT CASSESRGGRTDTQYF TRBD2 TRBJ2-3 TRBV25-1 NA
TGTGCCATCACCTCCGGAGCCAGCTCCTACGAGCAGTACTTC CAITSGASSYEQYF NA TRBJ2-7 TRBV10-3 NA
TGTGCCACCGGGACTAGCGCCACAGATACGCAGTATTTT CATGTSATDTQYF TRBD2 TRBJ2-3 TRBV25-1 NA
TGTGCCAGCAGTACGGACAGGTCCTATGGCTACACCTTC CASSTDRSYGYTF TRBD1 TRBJ1-2 TRBV2 NA
TGCGCCAGCGGAAGAGCGGAGACCCAGTACTTC CASGRAETQYF NA TRBJ2-5 TRBV10-1 NA
TGCGCCAGCAGCGCCGGGACAGGGAATGAAAAACTGTTTTTT CASSAGTGNEKLFF TRBD1 TRBJ1-4 TRBV4-1 NA
TGTGCCAGCAGCTTAGTAGGACAGGGGGTTAATGAGCAGTTCTTC CASSLVGQGVNEQFF TRBD1 TRBJ2-1 TRBV7-6 NA
TGCGCCAGCAGCTTAGACACAGCCTATAATTCACCCCTCCACTTT CASSLDTAYNSPLHF NA TRBJ1-6 TRBV5-1 NA
TGTGCCAGCTCTAACAAAGGGGAAAGCGAGCAGTACTTC CASSNKGESEQYF NA TRBJ2-7 TRBV18 NA
TGTGCCAGCAATAAGCGGGGGACAGAGACCCAGTACTTC CASNKRGTETQYF TRBD2 TRBJ2-5 TRBV2 NA
TGCGCCAGCAGCCAAGTACTGTCTAGCGGGGCGATATACAATGAGCAGTTCTTC CASSQVLSSGAIYNEQFF TRBD2 TRBJ2-1 TRBV4-1 NA
TGTGCCAGCAGCTTCAGACTGAACTATGGCTACACCTTC CASSFRLNYGYTF NA TRBJ1-2 TRBV5-4 NA
TGTGCCAGCAGCGTCGCAGCGGTAAGCACAGATACGCAGTATTTT CASSVAAVSTDTQYF NA TRBJ2-3 TRBV9 NA
TGTGCCAGCAGCTTAGACTCGGGACTCCCGAACACTGAAGCTTTCTTT CASSLDSGLPNTEAFF NA TRBJ1-1 TRBV7-2 once
TGTGCCAGCAGCTTTGACAGTAGGGGCTACACCTTC CASSFDSRGYTF NA TRBJ1-2 TRBV5-4 NA
TGTGCCAGCAGTCAAGGGGGCGACCAAGAGACCCAGTACTTC CASSQGGDQETQYF TRBD1 TRBJ2-5 TRBV28 NA
TGTGCCAGTAGAAAGGACAGGGCGAACACCGGGGAGCTGTTTTTT CASRKDRANTGELFF TRBD1 TRBJ2-2 TRBV19 NA
TGTGCCAGTAGAACACAGGGGGCGTCTGAAGCTTTCTTT CASRTQGASEAFF TRBD1 TRBJ1-1 TRBV19 NA
TGTGCCAGCAGCCGTAGACTAGACCGAGAGCAGTTCTTC CASSRRLDREQFF NA TRBJ2-1 TRBV7-3 NA
TGTGCCAGCCGGGGGGACGGACACTCTGGAAACACCATATATTTT CASRGDGHSGNTIYF NA TRBJ1-3 TRBV2 NA
TGTGCCTGGAGTGTATCCGGCGACGGGGGCTACACCTTC CAWSVSGDGGYTF NA TRBJ1-2 TRBV30 NA
TGTGCCAGCAGCTTCAGGGGGTTTGAAAAACTGTTTTTT CASSFRGFEKLFF TRBD1 TRBJ1-4 TRBV7-8 once
TGCGCCAGCAGACCCGAGGGGGACGTCCGGACGAACACTGAAGCTTTCTTT CASRPEGDVRTNTEAFF NA TRBJ1-1 TRBV23-1 NA
TGCGCCAGCAGCTTGGAACTCCAAGCCTATGGCTACACCTTC CASSLELQAYGYTF NA TRBJ1-2 TRBV5-1 NA
TGTGCCAGCAGACTAGGCGGGGCTATTGGTGAAAAACTGTTTTTT CASRLGGAIGEKLFF NA TRBJ1-4 TRBV6-5 NA
TGTGCCAGCACCGCAGGGGGTCGGCTTGAAGCTTTCTTT CASTAGGRLEAFF TRBD1 TRBJ1-1 TRBV25-1 NA
TGTGCCAGCAGTGAACGAGCGGGCCAGGGCGGATATGGCTACACCTTC CASSERAGQGGYGYTF NA TRBJ1-2 TRBV25-1 NA
TGTGCCAGTAGTCGGAAAGCGGGGCTAAGCACAGATACGCAGTATTTT CASSRKAGLSTDTQYF TRBD2 TRBJ2-3 TRBV19 NA
TGTGCCATCAGTGAGTCGGGAGGGATCTACGAGCAGTACTTC CAISESGGIYEQYF TRBD2 TRBJ2-7 TRBV10-3 NA
TGTGCCAGCAGCACTTCAGGGGCTGTGAACACTGAAGCTTTCTTT CASSTSGAVNTEAFF NA TRBJ1-1 TRBV5-4 NA
TGCGCCAGCAGCCAGGGGAGCTCCTACGAGCAGTACTTC CASSQGSSYEQYF NA TRBJ2-7 TRBV5-1 NA
TGTGCCGGCAGCGTGACGGGACAGGTTAGATTTTCCTTC CAGSVTGQVRFSF TRBD1 TRBJ2-7 TRBV7-9 NA
TGTGCCAGCAGCTTAGTAGGGACAGGGAATGCTGAAGCTTTCTTT CASSLVGTGNAEAFF TRBD1 TRBJ1-1 TRBV7-2 NA
TGTGCCTGGGGACAGTTCTTCTATGGCTACACCTTC CAWGQFFYGYTF NA TRBJ1-2 TRBV30 NA
TGTGCCAGCTCACCAACCGGGACAGGCAATGAGCAGTTCTTC CASSPTGTGNEQFF TRBD1 TRBJ2-1 TRBV18 NA
TGTGCCAGCAGCTTACCCGGGACAAGCCTAAGGGAGCAGTACTTC CASSLPGTSLREQYF NA TRBJ2-7 TRBV7-8 NA
TGTGCCAGCAGCCCGTTGGGGGGGCCACGTAACACCGGGGAGCTGTTTTTT CASSPLGGPRNTGELFF NA TRBJ2-2 TRBV13 few
TGTGCCAGCGCCGGACCCCGTCGGGAGGATCAGCCCCAGCATTTT CASAGPRREDQPQHF NA TRBJ1-5 TRBV12-1 few
TGTGCCAGCAGCGACAGGGGTATTGCGGATGGCTACACCTTC CASSDRGIADGYTF TRBD1 TRBJ1-2 TRBV7-8 NA
TGTGCCAGCAGCGTAGGACCCGGGGGGCCAGAAGAGACCCAGTACTTC CASSVGPGGPEETQYF NA TRBJ2-5 TRBV9 NA
TGTGCCACCAGCAGAGCGGAGGGGCCGGTGGAATGGAACACTGAAGCTTTCTTT CATSRAEGPVEWNTEAFF NA TRBJ1-1 TRBV15 NA
TGTGCCAGCAGCGTAGGAAGAGGGAGCTCTGGAAACACCATATATTTT CASSVGRGSSGNTIYF NA TRBJ1-3 TRBV9 NA
TGTGCCAGCAGTTACCGGGACAGGACCTACGAGCAGTACTTC CASSYRDRTYEQYF TRBD1 TRBJ2-7 TRBV27 NA
TGTGCCAGCTCACTTCTCCGGGACAGGGGGCTCAATGAGCAGTTCTTC CASSLLRDRGLNEQFF TRBD1 TRBJ2-1 TRBV18 NA
TGTGCCTGGTCACAGGGGAGGAATCAGCCCCAGCATTTT CAWSQGRNQPQHF TRBD1 TRBJ1-5 TRBV30 NA
TGTGCCAGCAGTCCCACAACCGGAGTCTCTGGAAACACCATATATTTT CASSPTTGVSGNTIYF NA TRBJ1-3 TRBV9 NA
TGCAGCGCCGCCCCTGCCGGTTCTGGAAACACCATATATTTT CSAAPAGSGNTIYF NA TRBJ1-3 TRBV29-1 NA
TGCGCCAGCAGCCAAGGGCTTACCGGGACTCCCTACGAGCAGTACTTC CASSQGLTGTPYEQYF NA TRBJ2-7 TRBV4-3 NA
TGTGCCAGCAGCTCCGGGACAGCAAATACTAACTATGGCTACACCTTC CASSSGTANTNYGYTF TRBD1 TRBJ1-2 TRBV7-3 NA
TGCAGCGTTGAAGGACTAGCGGGGGGGCCTTTCTTC CSVEGLAGGPFF TRBD2 TRBJ2-1 TRBV29-1 NA
TGTGCCAGCAATAAGACTAGCGGGGGTGAAGAGACCCAGTACTTC CASNKTSGGEETQYF TRBD2 TRBJ2-5 TRBV6-4 NA
TGTGCCAGCAGCGCCGTCGAGGTTCTTGCTGGAAACACCATATATTTT CASSAVEVLAGNTIYF NA TRBJ1-3 TRBV7-2 once
TGCAGCGTTGAGTTCGGTTCTGGGGCCAACGTCCTGACTTTC CSVEFGSGANVLTF NA TRBJ2-6 TRBV29-1 once
TGTGCCAGCAGCCCAGGTGTACTGGTGTCACCCCTCCACTTT CASSPGVLVSPLHF NA TRBJ1-6 TRBV7-2 NA
TGTGCCAGCAGTTACCGGAACAGGGGGTATTCCTACGAGCAGTACTTC CASSYRNRGYSYEQYF TRBD1 TRBJ2-7 TRBV6-6 NA
TGTGCCAGCTCACCATTTTCTAGCGGGGGTAGCACAGATACGCAGTATTTT CASSPFSSGGSTDTQYF TRBD2 TRBJ2-3 TRBV18 NA
TGTGCCAGCAGTGCTACAGGGGTTAATCAGCCCCAGCATTTT CASSATGVNQPQHF TRBD1 TRBJ1-5 TRBV25-1 once
TGTGCCAGCAGCGGACCGGGACAGGCCTACAATGAGCAGTTCTTC CASSGPGQAYNEQFF TRBD1 TRBJ2-1 TRBV7-9 NA